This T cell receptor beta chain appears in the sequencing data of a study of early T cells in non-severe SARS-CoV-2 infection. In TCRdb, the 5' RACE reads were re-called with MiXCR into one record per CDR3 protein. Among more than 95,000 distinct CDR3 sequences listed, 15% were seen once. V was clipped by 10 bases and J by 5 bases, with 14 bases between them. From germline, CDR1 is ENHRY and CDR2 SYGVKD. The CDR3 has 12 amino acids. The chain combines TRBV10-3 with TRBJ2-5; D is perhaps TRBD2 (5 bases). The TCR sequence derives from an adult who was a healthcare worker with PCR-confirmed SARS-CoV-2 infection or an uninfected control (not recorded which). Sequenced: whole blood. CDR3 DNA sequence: TGTGCCACCAAGGAGGTCGGGGAGACCCAGTACTTC. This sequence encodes CATKEVGETQYF.